The 14 T cell receptor beta chains in this list originate from one sample, sequenced in a study of MAIT cells during Salmonella Paratyphi A infection. Study-level findings and limits: Infection appeared not to change oligoclonal MAIT cell TRBV usage, which favoured TRBV20 and TRBV6.

The sample's time point: before S. Paratyphi A challenge (baseline). MAIT cells were sorted by flow cytometry as Valpha7.2+ CD161+ T cells. These receptors have no identified antigens. Via MiXCR, TCRdb re-called the 5' RACE reads, giving one row per CDR3 protein. This sample yields 900 to 1,000 distinct CDR3 sequences, of which about a quarter are seen a single time; roughly 60% belongs to the top ten. The sequences come from MAIT cells from blood, collected at the first sampling point of the challenge study. The receptors originated from a person between 18 and 70 years old who was deliberately infected with Salmonella Paratyphi A in a paratyphoid fever challenge study.

The genes are TRBV25-1 and TRBJ2-2; possibly TRBD1 or TRBD2 for D (5 bases each). V was clipped by 3 bases and J by 3 bases, with 14 bases between them. Per germline, CDR1 MGHDK and CDR2 SYGVNS. The CDR3 runs to 16 residues. The CDR3 coding sequence is TGTGCCAGCAGTGATCACAGGAGAGGGGACACCGGGGAGCTGTTTTTT. Its protein is CASSDHRRGDTGELFF.

V gene TRBV4-2 combines with J gene TRBJ2-1; the match to TRBD2 covers 10 bases. In germline, CDR1 is LGHNA, CDR2 YNFKEQ. Trimming took 0 bases from V and 2 from J; bases not matched to a gene: 4. The CDR3 has 17 amino acids. DNA of the CDR3: TGTGCCAGCAGCCAAGAGGCTAGCGGGAGCGCCTACAATGAGCAGTTCTTC. This encodes CASSQEASGSAYNEQFF.

The chain joins TRBV21-1 to TRBJ1-5. TRBV21-1 is assigned pseudogene status. This CDR3 comprises 16 residues. The CDR3 DNA follows: TGTGCCAGCAGCAAAGTGTCACCCGAGTGGGATCAGCCCCAGCATTTT. This gives the protein CASSKVSPEWDQPQHF.

This clonotype is labeled large. The chain uses TRBV20-1 and TRBJ2-5, with 10 nucleotides matching TRBD2. This CDR3 contains 14 residues. V was pared by 3 bases and J by 5 bases, with 6 bases of the junction left unmatched. The germline V gene encodes CDR1 DFQATT and CDR2 SNEGSKA (reference sequence). The CDR3 nucleotides read TGCAGTGCTAGGGCTAGCGGGGGTACGGAGACCCAGTACTTC. Translation: CSARASGGTETQYF.

The J gene is TRBJ2-3, the V gene TRBV7-2, with 8 bases fitting TRBD2. From germline, CDR1 is SGHTA and CDR2 FQGNSA. CDR3 size: 15 residues. Trimming removed 6 bases from V and 4 bases from J; junction bases left unmatched: 9. CDR3 residues: CASRVLAGLADTQYF. In DNA form, the CDR3 reads TGTGCCAGCAGGGTGTTAGCGGGATTGGCAGATACGCAGTATTTT. The variable domain in full, completed from reference TRBV7-2 and TRBJ2-3, reads GAGVSQSPSNKVTEKGKDVELRCDPISGHTALYWYRQSLGQGLEFLIYFQGNSAPDKSGLPSDRFSAERTGGSVSTLTIQRTQQEDSAVYLCASRVLAGLADTQYFGPGTRLTVL.

About this clonotype: This may stem from a read error, because a much larger clone lies one nucleotide away. The chain joins TRBV28 to TRBJ2-1; D might be TRBD2 (5 bases). Germline V gene data show CDR1 as MDHEN and CDR2 as SYDVKM. The CDR3 loop spans 10 amino acids. The chain's CDR3 is CASTRESTCF. The CDR3 bases are TGTGCCAGCACCCGGGAAAGTACGTGCTTC.

A few counts support this clonotype. The rearrangement links TRBV20-1 to TRBJ2-1; possible D gene TRBD2, 6 bases. The V gene's germline CDR1 is DFQATT and CDR2 SNEGSKA (reference sequence). The CDR3 length is 12 residues. Trimming shortened V by 0 bases and J by 9 bases, and 9 bases separated the two germline ends. CDR3 amino acids: CSAREREVEQFF. CDR3 nucleotides: TGCAGTGCTAGAGAAAGGGAGGTTGAGCAGTTCTTC.

The J gene is TRBJ2-2, the V gene TRBV4-2; 11 positions match TRBD2. The CDR3 contains 15 residues. CDR1 is LGHNA and CDR2 is YNFKEQ in the germline V gene. After removal of 4 bases from V and 3 bases from J, the junction contained 1 base not matched to a gene. The CDR3 DNA is TGTGCCAGCAGCCCACTAGCGGGAGACACCGGGGAGCTGTTTTTT. Translating it yields CASSPLAGDTGELFF.

The CDR3 loop is CASSPRGGGNQPQHF. CDR3 DNA: TGTGCCAGCAGCCCCCGGGGGGGCGGGAATCAGCCCCAGCATTTT. The V and J genes are TRBV7-9 and TRBJ1-5, with D maybe TRBD1 (6 bases). With 5 bases removed from V and 4 bases from J, the gap between germline ends came to 15 bases. CDR1 SEHNR and CDR2 FQNEAQ come from the germline V gene (reference sequence). CDR3 length equals 15 residues.

The chain links TRBV6-4 to TRBJ2-5, with D possibly matching TRBD2 (5 bases). This CDR3 has 15 residues. V lost 5 bases, J lost 1 base, and 14 bases lay in between. Germline V gene data show CDR1 as MRHNA and CDR2 as SNTAGT. CDR3 coding DNA: TGTGCCAGCAGTTTATCAGCGGAAACCCAAGAGACCCAGTACTTC. It yields the protein CASSLSAETQETQYF.

A few counts support this clonotype. This rearrangement joins TRBV20-1 to TRBJ2-7; the match to TRBD2 covers 8 bases. V shed 1 base, J shed 2 bases, and the junction held 4 bases outside the gene matches. Germline V gives CDR1 DFQATT, CDR2 SNEGSKA (reference sequence). The CDR3 extends over 14 amino acids. This CDR3 is CSARVERETYEQYF. CDR3 DNA: TGCAGTGCTAGAGTAGAGCGGGAGACCTACGAGCAGTACTTC.

This clonotype was counted a few times. The V gene is TRBV20-1, the J gene TRBJ2-2; D might be TRBD1 (6 bases). The CDR3 sequence is 16 residues long. CDR1 is DFQATT, CDR2 SNEGSKA, per germline (reference sequence). Trimming pared 0 bases from V and 3 bases from J, leaving 14 bases between. In nucleotides, the CDR3 is TGCAGTGCTAGAGATCGCATAGGGGGTGACACCGGGGAGCTGTTTTTT. Its protein product is CSARDRIGGDTGELFF.

This clonotype was seen more than once but under ten times. This chain joins TRBV6-4 and TRBJ2-2, with 14 bases aligning to TRBD2. The germline gives CDR1 MRHNA, CDR2 SNTAGT. V lost 0 bases and J lost 3; bases outside the gene matches: 0. The CDR3 loop spans 17 amino acids. CDR3 loop: CASSDSTSGGDTGELFF. CDR3 bases: TGTGCCAGCAGTGACTCGACTAGCGGGGGGGACACCGGGGAGCTGTTTTTT.

This chain connects TRBV24-1 to TRBJ1-2, with no clear D. Trimming removed 3 bases from V and 5 bases from J, with 12 bases in between. Per germline, CDR1 KGHDR and CDR2 SFDVKD. This CDR3 region has 14 residues. CDR3 coding DNA: TGTGCCACCAGTGATCCCGGACGGAGTTATGGCTACACCTTC. This encodes CATSDPGRSYGYTF.